A single sample gave rise to the 11 T cell receptor beta chains below, sequenced in a study of beta chain features in type 1 diabetes. Broader study findings: All four CD4+ subsets from Type 1 diabetes patients carried moderately but significantly shorter TCRB CDR3s.

The entirety of the isolated RNA underwent reverse transcription, so expressed TCRB transcripts were sequenced. Generated by immunoSEQ multiplex PCR, the TCRdb table keeps only in-frame clones and is missing some. The table includes about 180,000 clones, approximately 8.4% detected once. The antigens of these receptors remain unknown. Sequencing used central memory CD4+ T cells from blood. The receptors stem from a man aged 18 to 29 with type 1 diabetes.

This clone showed up just a few times. V is TRBV7-2 and J is TRBJ2-2; D not certain. The CDR3 consists of 15 residues. Trimming removed 1 base from V and 5 bases from J, with 11 bases in between. CDR1 SGHTA and CDR2 FQGNSA come from the germline V gene. This chain's CDR3 is CASSLEFGLTGELFF. The CDR3 DNA reads as TGTGCCAGCAGCTTAGAGTTCGGTCTGACCGGGGAGCTGTTTTTT.

This clone was counted a few times. The chain employs TRBV11-2 and TRBJ2-7, with TRBD1 as a possible D gene (6 bases). The CDR3 is 13 residues long. Germline V CDR1 and CDR2: SGHAT, FQNNGV. V lost 5 bases to trimming and J lost 1 base, with 9 bases between them. The CDR3 protein is CASSPGQSYEQYF. As DNA, the CDR3 is TGTGCCAGCAGCCCTGGACAGTCCTACGAGCAGTACTTC.

A few counts support this clone. This chain links TRBV5-1 with TRBJ1-2; D possibly corresponds to TRBD1 (5 bases). The V end was cut by 4 bases, the J end by 5 bases, with 18 bases between. The germline gives CDR1 SGHRS, CDR2 YFSETQ. CDR3 length: 15 amino acids. In nucleotides, the CDR3 is TGCGCCAGCAGCCGCGGGGACGCCGTGGGATATGGCTACACCTTC. Translation: CASSRGDAVGYGYTF.

This clone was observed a handful of times. The chain uses TRBV15 and TRBJ1-2; no firm D call. V lost 4 bases and J lost 7, with 10 bases in between. Germline V gene lookup returns CDR1 LNHNV and CDR2 YYDKDF (reference sequence). The CDR3 sequence is 12 residues long. CDR3 in amino acids: CATSTVRGGYTF. The CDR3, as DNA: TGTGCCACCAGCACAGTTCGGGGTGGCTACACCTTC.

This clone was seen more than once but under ten times. This chain links TRBV11-2 with TRBJ2-5; 15 bases fit TRBD2. The V gene's germline CDR1 is SGHAT and CDR2 FQNNGV. This CDR3 region has 19 residues. Trimming at V came to 5 bases and at J to 4 bases, leaving 14 bases not matched to a gene. CDR3 DNA: TGTGCCAGCAGCCTGGAGGGACTAGCGGGGGGACCTTCTCGAGAGACCCAGTACTTC. It codes for CASSLEGLAGGPSRETQYF.

This clone was seen a few times. This chain uses TRBV19 with TRBJ2-7; TRBD1 might be the D (5 bases). CDR1 is LNHDA and CDR2 is SQIVND in the germline V gene (reference sequence). V was pared by 5 bases and J by 2 bases, with 13 bases between. This CDR3 is 14 amino acids long. CDR3: CASSRGGQAYEQYF. CDR3 in DNA: TGTGCCAGTAGTCGAGGCGGACAAGCCTACGAGCAGTACTTC.

In this sample, this clone turned up a few times. The chain combines TRBV12-2 with TRBJ2-7; TRBD2, as called in the table, went unchecked against the DNA. TRBV12-2 is given as a pseudogene. This CDR3 region has 15 residues. CDR3 in DNA: TGTGCAAGTCGCTTAGACGCTAGCGCAAACTACGAGCAGTACTTC. Translating it yields CASRLDASANYEQYF.

This clone occurred a few times. The chain links TRBV5-7 to TRBJ2-6, with a tentative D call TRBD1 (5 bases). TRBV5-7 is labeled an ORF, and its function is uncertain. V was trimmed by 6 bases and J by 1 base, leaving 14 bases between them. The CDR3 is 16 residues long. CDR3 in amino acids: CASTLPRQSGANVLTF. The CDR3 region has the DNA TGTGCCAGCACCCTTCCCCGACAGTCTGGGGCCAACGTCCTGACTTTC.

This clone was seen a few times. This rearrangement joins TRBV28 to TRBJ2-5; D may be TRBD2 (5 bases). The V gene's germline CDR1 is MDHEN and CDR2 SYDVKM. V shed 6 bases and J shed 4 bases, with 12 bases lying between them. CDR3 size: 13 residues. CDR3 coding DNA: TGTGCCAGCAGCCTTCGCGGGTCAGAGACCCAGTACTTC. As protein: CASSLRGSETQYF. Looking up the rest from reference TRBV28 and TRBJ2-5 gives the full variable domain: DVKVTQSSRYLVKRTGEKVFLECVQDMDHENMFWYRQDPGLGLRLIYFSYDVKMKEKGDIPEGYSVSREKKERFSLILESASTNQTSMYLCASSLRGSETQYFGPGTRLLVL.

This clone was counted between two and nine times. The J gene is TRBJ2-1, the V gene TRBV6-5; TRBD2 might be the D (6 bases). V lost 2 bases, J lost 5 bases, and 13 bases lay in between. CDR3 length equals 15 residues. The V gene's germline CDR1 is MNHEY and CDR2 SVGAGI. CDR3: CASSYDSDYNNEQFF. CDR3 DNA sequence: TGTGCCAGCAGTTACGATTCGGACTATAACAATGAGCAGTTCTTC.

The CDR3 DNA sequence: TGTGCCACCAGCAGAGACAGATACAATGAGCAGTTCTTC. Its translation is CATSRDRYNEQFF. The V call is TRBV15, the J call TRBJ2-1; no clear D gene. V dropped 0 bases and J dropped 4 bases, with 4 bases sitting between them. Germline V gene lookup returns CDR1 LNHNV and CDR2 YYDKDF (reference sequence). There are 13 residues in the CDR3. Combining the CDR3 with reference TRBV15 and TRBJ2-1 gives the whole variable domain DAMVIQNPRYQVTQFGKPVTLSCSQTLNHNVMYWYQQKSSQAPKLLFHYYDKDFNNEADTPDNFQSRRPNTSFCFLDIRSPGLGDTAMYLCATSRDRYNEQFFGPGTRLTVL.